The next 10 T cell receptor beta chains were all read from a single sample in a study of shared T cell receptors in the human thymus. Generated by immunoSEQ multiplex PCR, the TCRdb table keeps only in-frame clones and is missing some. The sample shows about 540,000 clones, around three quarters of them seen only once. These sequences were also reported in another study, on human thymus T cells.

Sequenced input: thymocytes. The receptors originated from a boy younger than two with a congenital heart defect.

This sequence joins TRBV4-1 and TRBJ1-2, with TRBD1 as a possible D gene (5 bases). Trimming removed 1 base at V and 3 bases at J, with 15 bases between. The CDR3 consists of 16 residues. Germline CDR1 MGHRA, CDR2 YSYEKL. CDR3 amino acids: CASSQGGGRWYYGYTF. CDR3 nucleotide sequence: TGCGCCAGCAGCCAAGGCGGGGGACGTTGGTACTATGGCTACACCTTC.

This chain connects TRBV6-1 to TRBJ1-4, with D perhaps TRBD1 (5 bases). Trimming took off 3 bases at V and 0 bases at J, with 14 bases between the two ends. The germline V gene has CDR1 MNHNS and CDR2 SASEGT. This CDR3 region has 17 residues. The CDR3, as DNA: TGTGCCAGCAGTGACGACAGTAGACCCTCAACTAATGAAAAACTGTTTTTT. It encodes CASSDDSRPSTNEKLFF.

The table lists this clone with a count of one. The rearrangement uses TRBV5-4 and TRBJ2-7, with D tentatively TRBD1 (5 bases). Germline V gene lookup returns CDR1 SGHNT and CDR2 YYREEE (reference sequence). Trimming removed 0 bases at V and 0 bases at J, with 10 bases between. The CDR3 contains 15 residues. For the CDR3, the DNA is TGTGCCAGCAGCTTGGGGCAGGGCCTCTCCTACGAGCAGTACTTC. As protein: CASSLGQGLSYEQYF.

The chain employs TRBV19 and TRBJ2-7; possible D gene TRBD1, 6 bases. The CDR3 totals 14 residues. V lost 8 bases and J 0 bases, leaving 14 bases between the germline ends. CDR1 LNHDA and CDR2 SQIVND come from the germline V gene (reference sequence). The CDR3 nucleotides read TGTGCCAGTTCACAGGGAAAGGGCTCCTACGAGCAGTACTTC. Its protein product is CASSQGKGSYEQYF.

The genes are TRBV5-4 and TRBJ1-3, with D uncertain. The CDR3 extends over 16 amino acids. The germline V and J ends were trimmed by 5 bases and 4 bases, with 19 bases remaining between them. CDR1 and CDR2 (germline): SGHNT, YYREEE (reference sequence). The DNA of the CDR3 is TGTGCCAGCAGTCCAAGACGTCTTGCGGGAGGAAACACCATATATTTT. Translation: CASSPRRLAGGNTIYF.

V and J are TRBV19 and TRBJ1-2; 7 nucleotides agree with TRBD1. The V and J ends lost 5 bases and 7 bases, in that order; junction bases with no gene match: 10. This CDR3 comprises 14 residues. Germline lookup yields CDR1 LNHDA and CDR2 SQIVND (reference sequence). CDR3 in amino acids: CASSEKDRVVGYTF. The CDR3 DNA follows: TGTGCCAGTAGTGAAAAAGACAGGGTCGTTGGCTACACCTTC.

The chain combines TRBV10-3 with TRBJ1-1; TRBD1 matches at 9 bases. From germline, CDR1 is ENHRY and CDR2 SYGVKD. The CDR3 spans 18 residues. Trimming cost V 2 bases and J 3 bases; bases outside gene matches: 13. The CDR3 spells CAISEPDRGVVADTEAFF. CDR3 DNA sequence: TGTGCCATCAGTGAGCCGGACAGGGGAGTTGTGGCAGACACTGAAGCTTTCTTT.

The chain couples TRBV6-5 to TRBJ2-1; 7 nucleotides align to TRBD1. There are 14 residues in the CDR3. Per germline, CDR1 MNHEY and CDR2 SVGAGI. Trimming took 5 bases from V and 9 from J; bases not matched to a gene: 10. The CDR3 bases are TGTGCCAGCAGTCTTCGACAGGGCTTTCCTGAGCAGTTCTTC. It specifies CASSLRQGFPEQFF.

The chain carries TRBV5-1 and TRBJ2-1; perhaps TRBD2 as D (5 bases). V shed 3 bases and J shed 2 bases, with 27 bases lying between them. The CDR3 length is 20 residues. Germline assignment: CDR1 SGHRS and CDR2 YFSETQ. The CDR3 coding sequence is TGCGCCAGCAGCTCAACCTTATCGGGATGGCCCCCCCCCGCCTACAATGAGCAGTTCTTC. This encodes CASSSTLSGWPPPAYNEQFF.

This rearrangement joins TRBV7-8 to TRBJ2-7; D unresolved. Germline assignment: CDR1 SGHVS and CDR2 FQNEAQ. V dropped 1 base and J dropped 12 bases, with 16 bases sitting between them. The CDR3 contains 13 residues. DNA for the CDR3: TGTGCCAGCAGCTTAGGTGAGACTCCGTCTCCGTACTTC. Residues: CASSLGETPSPYF.